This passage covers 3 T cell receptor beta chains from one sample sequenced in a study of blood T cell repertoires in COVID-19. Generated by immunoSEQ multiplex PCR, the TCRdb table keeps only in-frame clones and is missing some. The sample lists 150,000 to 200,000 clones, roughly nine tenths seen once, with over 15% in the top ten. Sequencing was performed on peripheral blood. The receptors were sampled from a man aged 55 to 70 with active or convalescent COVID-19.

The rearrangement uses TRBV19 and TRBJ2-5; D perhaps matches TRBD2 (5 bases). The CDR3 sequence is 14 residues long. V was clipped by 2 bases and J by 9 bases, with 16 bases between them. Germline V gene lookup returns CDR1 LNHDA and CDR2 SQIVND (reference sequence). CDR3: CASSIQGFEEAQYF. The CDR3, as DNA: TGTGCCAGTAGTATACAAGGGTTCGAGGAGGCCCAGTACTTC.

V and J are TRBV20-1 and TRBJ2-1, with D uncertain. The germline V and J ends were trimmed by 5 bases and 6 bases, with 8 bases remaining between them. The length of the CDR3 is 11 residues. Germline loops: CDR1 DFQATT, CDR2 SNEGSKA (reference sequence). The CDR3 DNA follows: TGCAGTGCTCTCCAGGCCAATGAGCAGTTCTTC. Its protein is CSALQANEQFF.

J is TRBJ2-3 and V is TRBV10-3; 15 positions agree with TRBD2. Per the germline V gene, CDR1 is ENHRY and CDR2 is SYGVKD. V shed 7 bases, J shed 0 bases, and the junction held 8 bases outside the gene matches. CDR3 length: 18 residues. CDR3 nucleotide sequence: TGTGCCATCATGTCCGGGACTAGCGGGAGGTGGAGCACAGATACGCAGTATTTT. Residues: CAIMSGTSGRWSTDTQYF.